This TCR beta chain was sequenced in a study of OX40 agonist ivuxolimab in advanced cancers. Study details: Dose-escalation subjects each had hepatocellular carcinoma, melanoma, renal cell or head and neck cancer.

Trimming pared 1 base from V and 2 bases from J, leaving 7 bases between. Germline CDR1 and CDR2: SGHVS and FNYEAQ. This CDR3 has 14 residues. Using immunoSEQ multiplex PCR, the repertoire was profiled, and TCRdb retains in-frame clones only, with some absent. The sample contains roughly 83,000 clones, roughly nine tenths of which appear only once. This sample comprised CD4+ or CD8+ T cells sorted from blood, obtained in a trial of the OX40 agonist ivuxolimab. This TCR was sampled from an adult with an advanced solid tumor such as melanoma, head and neck, liver or kidney cancer. The V gene is TRBV7-6, the J gene TRBJ2-3; D is ambiguous. CDR3 sequence reads: CASSLVISTDTQYF. CDR3 coding DNA: TGTGCCAGCAGCTTAGTTATTTCCACAGATACGCAGTATTTT. The variable domain in full, with the rest retrieved from reference TRBV7-6 and TRBJ2-3, is GAGVSQSPRYKVTKRGQDVALRCDPISGHVSLYWYRQALGQGPEFLTYFNYEAQQDKSGLPNDRFSAERPEGSISTLTIQRTEQRDSAMYRCASSLVISTDTQYFGPGTRLTVL.